A selection of T cell receptor beta chains follows, all from one sample in a study of OX40 agonist ivuxolimab in advanced cancers. Assay: immunoSEQ multiplex PCR; the TCRdb copy retains only in-frame clones and omits some. The data contain tens of thousands of clones, around 91% of them singletons. This specimen was CD4+ or CD8+ T cells sorted from blood, taken in a trial of the OX40 agonist ivuxolimab. The receptors shown here come from an adult with an advanced solid tumor such as melanoma, head and neck, liver or kidney cancer. CDR3s include the opening cysteine and the closing phenylalanine or tryptophan. The D gene is left open where the match is weak. Clone sizes are given selectively: once, few, many, or a class where the clone is expanded.

J gene,D gene,V gene,clone size,CDR3 DNA,CDR3 protein
TRBJ1-6,-,TRBV5-5,-,TGTGCCAGCAGCTTCACTGCCCTTTCCGAGAGCTCCTATAATTCACCCCTCCACTTT,CASSFTALSESSYNSPLHF
TRBJ1-3,TRBD1,TRBV6-1,-,TGTGCCAGCAGTGAAGCTGAGGGGGCGACGGGAAACACCATATATTTT,CASSEAEGATGNTIYF
TRBJ1-6,TRBD1,TRBV5-6,-,TGTGCCAGCAGCTCGTTTCGGACAGGGACTGGCTCCTATAATTCACCCCTCCACTTT,CASSSFRTGTGSYNSPLHF
TRBJ1-1,-,TRBV6-1,-,TGTGCCAGCAGTGGACCGGGACGGGCGACCTCTCCGGGTGAAGCTTTCTTT,CASSGPGRATSPGEAFF
TRBJ1-1,-,TRBV30,-,TGTGCCTGCAGCCCCGGGGCGGTGAACACTGAAGCTTTCTTT,CACSPGAVNTEAFF
TRBJ1-4,TRBD1,TRBV5-8,-,TGTGCCAGCAGCTCTCCCCAGGACAGGGGGAATGAAAAACTGTTTTTT,CASSSPQDRGNEKLFF
TRBJ1-5,-,TRBV5-8,-,TGTGCCAGCAGCCCAAGACAGGGCAATCAGCCCCAGCATTTT,CASSPRQGNQPQHF
TRBJ2-7,-,TRBV30,-,TGTGCCTGGAGTCAGTCTAACGAGCAGTACTTC,CAWSQSNEQYF
TRBJ1-5,-,TRBV7-2,-,TGTGCCAGCAGCTTAGGAGGGGTCACCTTTCGTCAGCCCCAGCATTTT,CASSLGGVTFRQPQHF
TRBJ1-1,-,TRBV6-6,-,TGTGCCAGCATCAAGTCGGGGGCGGTGAACACTGAAGCTTTCTTT,CASIKSGAVNTEAFF
TRBJ2-7,TRBD2,TRBV6-6,-,TGTGCCAGCAGGGGACTAGCGGGGGGAAGCTCCTACGAGCAGTACTTC,CASRGLAGGSSYEQYF
TRBJ2-3,-,TRBV27,once,TGTGCCAGCGGTCGGGACGGATTCACAGATACGCAGTATTTT,CASGRDGFTDTQYF
TRBJ1-1,-,TRBV30,-,TGTGCCTGGAGTCCGACTTGGTCCGATTACACTGAAGCTTTCTTT,CAWSPTWSDYTEAFF
TRBJ1-2,-,TRBV6-4,-,TGTGCCAGTTCCTCAATGGCGGGCTATGGCTACACCTTC,CASSSMAGYGYTF
TRBJ1-4,TRBD1,TRBV28,-,TGTGCCAGCACCAACGGGGACAGGGGTAATGAAAAACTGTTTTTT,CASTNGDRGNEKLFF
TRBJ2-3,TRBD2,TRBV18,once,TGTGCCAGCCTTCATGGGGGGGAGGAGGATACGCAGTATTTT,CASLHGGEEDTQYF
TRBJ1-1,-,TRBV1,-,TGCACCAGCAGCCAAGAAAAGTGGGCAGGGTTCGGCACTGAAGCTTTCTTT,CTSSQEKWAGFGTEAFF
TRBJ2-1,-,TRBV11-3,-,TGTGCCAGCAGCTTAGGTCAGGGCTTTGGGGATGAGCAGTTCTTC,CASSLGQGFGDEQFF
TRBJ1-1,TRBD1,TRBV13,once,TGTGCCACGCTACAGGGGGCGAGGAACACTGAAGCTTTCTTT,CATLQGARNTEAFF
TRBJ1-2,-,TRBV7-2,-,TGTGCCAGCAGCTTAGCCGGACAAGCGCTCTATGGCTACACCTTC,CASSLAGQALYGYTF
TRBJ2-6,-,TRBV27,-,TGTGCCAGCAGTCCCCACAGCTCTGGGGCCAACGTCCTGACTTTC,CASSPHSSGANVLTF
TRBJ2-1,-,TRBV2,-,TGTGCCAGCAGTGCAGGGGTGGGCAATGAGCAGTTCTTC,CASSAGVGNEQFF
TRBJ1-6,-,TRBV7-9,-,TGTGCCAGCGCCCCAGCCGACTCCTATAATCCACCCCTCCACTTT,CASAPADSYNPPLHF